Presented here are 4 T cell receptor beta chains from one specimen sequenced in a study of shared clonotypes between healthy human individuals. CD45RO-negative, CCR7-positively selected cells formed the naive CD8 fraction, excluding terminally differentiated effector memory CD45RA+ cells. Generated by immunoSEQ multiplex PCR, the TCRdb table keeps only in-frame clones and is missing some. The table has just over 2,000,000 clones, approximately 95% seen once; the top ten hold around 1.1%. The source material was naive CD8+ T cells sorted from blood. The receptors derive from a man aged 18 to 30 in good health.

V and J are TRBV9 and TRBJ1-2; D call uncertain. This CDR3 contains 12 residues. Germline V gene data show CDR1 as SGDLS and CDR2 as YYNGEE. Between the trimmed V and J ends, which lost 5 bases and 8 bases, there was a span of 13 bases. CDR3 nucleotide sequence: TGTGCCAGCAGGGCTTGGACGGACGGCTACACCTTC. This encodes CASRAWTDGYTF.

With regard to this clone: Other DNA sequences in this sample translate to the same CDR3. The rearrangement uses TRBV7-9 and TRBJ1-5, with a weak D call TRBD1 (5 bases). Trimming cost V 1 base and J 2 bases, with 9 bases left between them. Per the germline V gene, CDR1 is SEHNR and CDR2 is FQNEAQ (reference sequence). This CDR3 is built from 15 residues. The CDR3 spells CASSLGGGGNQPQHF. The CDR3 nucleotides read TGTGCCAGCAGCTTAGGTGGGGGGGGCAATCAGCCCCAGCATTTT. The variable domain in full, with the rest retrieved from reference TRBV7-9 and TRBJ1-5, is DTGVSQNPRHKITKRGQNVTFRCDPISEHNRLYWYRQTLGQGPEFLTYFQNEAQLEKSRLLSDRFSAERPKGSFSTLEIQRTEQGDSAMYLCASSLGGGGNQPQHFGDGTRLSIL.

The rearrangement joins TRBV25-1 to TRBJ1-2; 10 bases fit TRBD1. The CDR3 has 14 amino acids. Trimming removed 2 bases from V and 7 bases from J; junction bases left unmatched: 4. Germline CDR1 MGHDK, CDR2 SYGVNS. CDR3 nucleotide sequence: TGTGCCAGCAGTGAAGAGTGGACAGGGGGTGGCTACACCTTC. This gives the protein CASSEEWTGGGYTF.

This chain links TRBV19 with TRBJ2-1; 13 positions match TRBD2. The V segment lost 5 bases and the J segment 8 bases; nucleotides outside the gene matches: 6. The CDR3 is 15 amino acids. Germline V lookup: CDR1 LNHDA, CDR2 SQIVND (reference sequence). CDR3 in DNA: TGTGCCAGTAGTGAACTAGCGGGAGGGCCGGATGAGCAGTTCTTC. Encoded protein: CASSELAGGPDEQFF.